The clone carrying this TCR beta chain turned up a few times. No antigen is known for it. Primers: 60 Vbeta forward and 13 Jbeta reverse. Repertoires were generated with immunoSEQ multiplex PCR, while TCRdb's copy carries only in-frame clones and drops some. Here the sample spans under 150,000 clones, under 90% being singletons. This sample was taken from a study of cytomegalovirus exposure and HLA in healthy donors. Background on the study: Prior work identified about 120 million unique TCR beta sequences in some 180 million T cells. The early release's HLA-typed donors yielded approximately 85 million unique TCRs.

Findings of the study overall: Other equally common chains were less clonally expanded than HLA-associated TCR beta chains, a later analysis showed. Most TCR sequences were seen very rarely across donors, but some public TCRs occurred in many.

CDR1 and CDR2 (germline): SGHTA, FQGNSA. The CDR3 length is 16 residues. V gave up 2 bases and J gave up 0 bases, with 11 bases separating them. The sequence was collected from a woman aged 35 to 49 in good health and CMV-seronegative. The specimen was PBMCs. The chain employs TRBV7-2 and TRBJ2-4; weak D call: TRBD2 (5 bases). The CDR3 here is CASSLRRWLAKNIQYF. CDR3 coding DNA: TGTGCCAGCAGCTTACGGAGGTGGTTAGCCAAAAACATTCAGTACTTC.